These 21 T cell receptor beta chains originate from one sample sequenced in a study of cytomegalovirus exposure and HLA in healthy donors (dated by TCRdb to 2017 to 2019). The library was obtained by the immunoSEQ multiplex PCR assay. For the multiplex PCR, a mixture combining 60 forward primers for TCR Vbeta segments and 13 reverse primers for TCR Jbeta segments was used. Imported from immuneACCESS, the table was reduced by TCRdb to in-frame sequences with V and J called. These copies leave out some clones; in studies compared against another copy, an unresolved V gene accounts for under half, and the cause of the remainder is not known. In all, the sample holds around 180,000 clones, and approximately 84% of those were seen once. The top ten clones comprise 6% of the sample. The material sequenced was PBMCs. All receptors come from a woman in her twenties or thirties in good health and CMV-seropositive.

This chain joins TRBV7-9 and TRBJ2-7, with 7 nucleotides matching TRBD1. The CDR3 length is 14 residues. Per germline, CDR1 SEHNR and CDR2 FQNEAQ (reference sequence). The V and J ends lost 7 bases and 3 bases, in that order; junction bases with no gene match: 9. The CDR3: CASTTGAMVYEQYF. CDR3 DNA sequence: TGTGCCAGCACCACAGGGGCGATGGTCTACGAGCAGTACTTC.

The genes are TRBV5-6 and TRBJ2-7, with D unresolved. Germline V gene data show CDR1 as SGHDT and CDR2 as YYEEEE. Between the trimmed V and J ends, which lost 0 bases and 3 bases, there was a span of 7 bases. The CDR3 is 13 amino acids. The DNA of the CDR3 is TGTGCCAGCAGCTTGGACAGCCTCTACGAGCAGTACTTC. This encodes CASSLDSLYEQYF.

V usage is TRBV5-1 and J usage is TRBJ2-5; D is unresolved. The DNA end is more similar to TRBJ2-7, so the J call may be wrong. CDR1 SGHRS and CDR2 YFSETQ come from the germline V gene. This CDR3 region has 14 residues. CDR3 DNA sequence: TGCGCCAGCAGGCCGTCTTTAAGTTCCTACGAGCAGTACTTC. Its protein product is CASRPSLSSYEQYF.

The chain carries TRBV29-1 and TRBJ2-3; D not resolved. Germline lookup yields CDR1 SQVTM and CDR2 ANQGSEA. The CDR3 spans 11 residues. The ends were cut back, 6 bases at V and 11 bases at J, with 15 bases in the middle. As DNA, the CDR3 is TGCAGCGTGGCCCTAGTCTCGGGGCAGTATTTT. Translation: CSVALVSGQYF.

This chain connects TRBV19 to TRBJ2-3; 9 bases are shared with TRBD2. From germline, CDR1 is LNHDA and CDR2 SQIVND (reference sequence). With 5 bases clipped from V and 1 base from J, the junction kept 10 bases outside the gene matches. The length of the CDR3 is 17 residues. The CDR3: CASSLGSGSGGTDTQYF. CDR3 nucleotides: TGTGCCAGTAGTCTCGGTAGCGGGAGTGGCGGCACAGATACGCAGTATTTT. The full variable domain, completed using reference TRBV19 and TRBJ2-3, is DGGITQSPKYLFRKEGQNVTLSCEQNLNHDAMYWYRQDPGQGLRLIYYSQIVNDFQKGDIAEGYSVSREKKESFPLTVTSAQKNPTAFYLCASSLGSGSGGTDTQYFGPGTRLTVL.

The chain is built from TRBV28 and TRBJ2-5, with TRBD2 identical over 10 bases. This CDR3 spans 16 amino acids. With V trimmed by 3 bases and J by 5 bases, 9 bases remained unmatched. Germline V gene lookup returns CDR1 MDHEN and CDR2 SYDVKM. CDR3 nucleotides: TGTGCCAGCAGTTTCCCAGTAGCGGGGGGTGGGGAGACCCAGTACTTC. It translates to CASSFPVAGGGETQYF.

The V call is TRBV2, the J call TRBJ1-1; TRBD1 is a possible D gene (6 bases). The germline gives CDR1 SNHLY, CDR2 FYNNEI. The CDR3 covers 15 residues. Trimming took off 6 bases at V and 4 bases at J, with 18 bases between the two ends. Here the CDR3 reads CASRPTLTGLTEAFF. The CDR3, as DNA: TGTGCCAGCAGACCCACTCTGACAGGACTCACTGAAGCTTTCTTT. Full variable domain (outside the CDR3, taken from reference TRBV2 and TRBJ1-1): EPEVTQTPSHQVTQMGQEVILRCVPISNHLYFYWYRQILGQKVEFLVSFYNNEISEKSEIFDDQFSVERPDGSNFTLKIRSTKLEDSAMYFCASRPTLTGLTEAFFGQGTRLTVV.

This clone was observed once. This rearrangement joins TRBV11-1 to TRBJ1-6; tentatively, D is TRBD1 (5 bases). Germline V lookup: CDR1 SGHAT, CDR2 FQDESV (reference sequence). The V end was cut by 3 bases, the J end by 7 bases, with 13 bases between. The CDR3 covers 15 residues. CDR3 loop: CASSFGWGRNSPLHF. The CDR3 nucleotides read TGTGCCAGCAGCTTCGGATGGGGCAGGAATTCACCCCTCCACTTT.

The V and J genes are TRBV5-1 and TRBJ2-3; 7 bases line up with TRBD1. In germline, CDR1 is SGHRS, CDR2 YFSETQ. V lost 3 bases to trimming and J lost 3 bases; unmatched junction nucleotides: 10. The CDR3 length is 16 residues. The CDR3 reads CASSSGLTGETDTQYF. Here the CDR3 DNA reads TGCGCCAGCAGCTCTGGCCTAACAGGGGAAACAGATACGCAGTATTTT.

This chain links TRBV5-6 with TRBJ1-2; D not resolved. Germline V gene lookup returns CDR1 SGHDT and CDR2 YYEEEE. This CDR3 has 16 amino acids. The germline V and J ends were trimmed by 0 bases and 2 bases, with 14 bases remaining between them. CDR3 region: CASSLGRKRVNYGYTF. CDR3 nucleotide sequence: TGTGCCAGCAGCTTGGGCAGAAAGAGGGTGAACTATGGCTACACCTTC.

The chain has TRBV15 and TRBJ1-2, with D perhaps matching TRBD1 (6 bases). Germline V lookup: CDR1 LNHNV, CDR2 YYDKDF (reference sequence). This CDR3 contains 15 residues. V dropped 5 bases and J dropped 1 base, with 14 bases sitting between them. The CDR3 DNA follows: TGTGCCACCAGCCGGTCCGGGACAATTAACTATGGCTACACCTTC. It encodes CATSRSGTINYGYTF.

On this clone: An end of the junction differs from the germline gene, which may be a read error. The chain couples TRBV7-9 to TRBJ1-1; perhaps TRBD1 as D (5 bases). The length of the CDR3 is 16 residues. The V gene's germline CDR1 is SEHNR and CDR2 FQNEAQ (reference sequence). This CDR3 is CSSSLEGRGPNTEAFF. CDR3 sequence (DNA): TGTTCCAGCAGCTTAGAGGGAAGGGGTCCGAACACTGAAGCTTTCTTT.

In this sample, this clone turned up a few times. The CDR3 nucleotides are TGTGCCAGCAGCCTAGGTCGTTCCACTAATGAAAAACTGTTTTTT. This sequence encodes CASSLGRSTNEKLFF. The gene calls are TRBV7-6 and TRBJ1-4; no reliable D call. Trimming cost V 5 bases and J 2 bases, with 12 bases left between them. The germline V gene encodes CDR1 SGHVS and CDR2 FNYEAQ. This CDR3 has 15 residues. The variable domain in full, completed from reference TRBV7-6 and TRBJ1-4, reads GAGVSQSPRYKVTKRGQDVALRCDPISGHVSLYWYRQALGQGPEFLTYFNYEAQQDKSGLPNDRFSAERPEGSISTLTIQRTEQRDSAMYRCASSLGRSTNEKLFFGSGTQLSVL.

This chain joins TRBV6-5 and TRBJ2-5; D gene uncertain. The germline V gene has CDR1 MNHEY and CDR2 SVGAGI. CDR3 length: 13 amino acids. Deletions cut 1 base from V and 2 bases from J, with 5 bases between. CDR3 loop: CASSYLLQETQYF. The CDR3 DNA reads as TGTGCCAGCAGTTACTTGCTACAAGAGACCCAGTACTTC.

The CDR3 region is CASSPENRATEAFF. CDR3 DNA sequence: TGTGCCAGCAGCCCCGAGAACAGGGCCACTGAAGCTTTCTTT. The rearrangement joins TRBV7-9 to TRBJ1-1; the D gene is possibly TRBD1 (6 bases). Trimming left V 5 bases short and J 4 bases short, with 14 bases between. From germline, CDR1 is SEHNR and CDR2 FQNEAQ (reference sequence). The CDR3 runs 14 residues.

Note on this clone: At one boundary the junction diverges from the germline segment, which might be a read error. J is TRBJ2-5 and V is TRBV7-9; weak D call: TRBD2 (5 bases). This CDR3 has 15 amino acids. CDR1 is SEHNR, CDR2 FQNEAQ, per germline (reference sequence). The CDR3 protein is CSSSLDQTSGETQYF. The CDR3 DNA is TGTTCCAGCAGCTTAGACCAAACTAGTGGAGAGACCCAGTACTTC. The full variable domain, completed using reference TRBV7-9 and TRBJ2-5, is DTGVSQNPRHKITKRGQNVTFRCDPISEHNRLYWYRQTLGQGPEFLTYFQNEAQLEKSRLLSDRFSAERPKGSFSTLEIQRTEQGDSAMYLCSSSLDQTSGETQYFGPGTRLLVL.

This sequence joins TRBV2 and TRBJ1-2; D is perhaps TRBD1 (5 bases). The ends were cut back, 6 bases at V and 6 bases at J, with 23 bases in the middle. The germline gives CDR1 SNHLY, CDR2 FYNNEI. The CDR3 extends over 16 amino acids. Here the CDR3 reads CASSYSLGVAGNGYTF. The CDR3 DNA sequence: TGTGCCAGCAGCTATTCATTGGGTGTGGCAGGGAATGGCTACACCTTC.

The chain couples TRBV7-8 to TRBJ2-7, with TRBD1 as a possible D gene (6 bases). CDR3 size: 14 residues. CDR1 is SGHVS, CDR2 FQNEAQ, per germline. V was trimmed by 5 bases and J by 2 bases, leaving 13 bases between them. The CDR3 loop is CASSRMRGTYEQYF. The DNA of the CDR3 is TGTGCCAGCAGCCGAATGAGGGGGACCTACGAGCAGTACTTC.

V and J are TRBV6-1 and TRBJ2-7, with 7 bases fitting TRBD1. Germline V lookup: CDR1 MNHNS, CDR2 SASEGT. The CDR3 is 12 amino acids. V shed 11 bases, J shed 5 bases, and the junction held 9 bases outside the gene matches. DNA of the CDR3: TGTGCCGCTTCCGGGACAGTCAACGAGCAGTACTTC. Its protein product is CAASGTVNEQYF.

The J gene is TRBJ1-2, the V gene TRBV6-4; possible D gene TRBD1, 6 bases. Germline values: CDR1 MRHNA, CDR2 SNTAGT. V was clipped by 3 bases and J by 4 bases, with 15 bases between them. The CDR3 has 15 residues. The DNA of the CDR3 is TGTGCCAGCAGTGAGTCCATGGGGGCTTTCTATGGCTACACCTTC. This encodes CASSESMGAFYGYTF.

The genes are TRBV15 and TRBJ2-7; 11 bases agree with TRBD1. Per germline, CDR1 LNHNV and CDR2 YYDKDF (reference sequence). The CDR3 length is 16 residues. The V gene end was trimmed by 1 base and the J gene end by 3 bases; junction bases not matched to a gene: 5. CDR3 region: CATSRVLGTGGYEQYF. CDR3 bases: TGTGCCACCAGCAGAGTTTTAGGGACAGGGGGCTACGAGCAGTACTTC.